The clone carrying this T cell receptor beta chain appeared a single time. The antigen is unknown. The data were obtained in a study of blood T cells in healthy people across ages. Study results and limitations: While age rose, TCR beta diversity per million T cells dropped in a roughly linear way.

Using a J-beta primer mix together with a sample-barcoded 5' primer, a second PCR was run for 7 to 11 cycles. TCRdb re-derived calls from the 5' RACE reads in MiXCR, one entry per CDR3 protein. The sample shows more than 650,000 distinct CDR3 sequences, less than 70% of them seen only once. Germline V gene data show CDR1 as SGHRS and CDR2 as YFSETQ. With 0 bases removed from V and 1 base from J, the gap between germline ends came to 14 bases. The CDR3 extends over 17 amino acids. The sequence derives from a man aged 80 or over in good health. The V gene is TRBV5-1, the J gene TRBJ2-1; D is possibly TRBD2 (6 bases). Sequencing input: blood. CDR3 loop: CASSLETAGGSYNEQFF. CDR3 sequence (DNA): TGCGCCAGCAGCTTGGAAACAGCTGGGGGGTCCTACAATGAGCAGTTCTTC.